This T cell receptor beta chain is drawn from a study of shared T cell receptors in the human thymus. Trimming stripped 1 base from V and 0 bases from J, with 9 bases between. From germline, CDR1 is WNHNN and CDR2 SYGVQD (reference sequence). The length of the CDR3 is 15 residues. This clone was counted a single time. The repertoire was sequenced with immunoSEQ multiplex PCR; TCRdb's copy has only in-frame clones and lacks some. The sample includes 650,000 to 950,000 clones, approximately 83% of them seen just once. These same data were also listed under a study on human thymus T cells. From that study: Healthy Finnish infants having corrective surgery for congenital heart defects served as donors. In thymic and blood repertoires alike, V and J usage looked biased.

The receptor's source is a girl under three years old with a congenital heart defect. Sequencing was carried out using thymocytes. J is TRBJ1-1 and V is TRBV10-1; D is ambiguous. The CDR3 sequence: CASSEYPGMNTEAFF. CDR3 DNA: TGCGCCAGCAGTGAGTACCCGGGGATGAACACTGAAGCTTTCTTT.